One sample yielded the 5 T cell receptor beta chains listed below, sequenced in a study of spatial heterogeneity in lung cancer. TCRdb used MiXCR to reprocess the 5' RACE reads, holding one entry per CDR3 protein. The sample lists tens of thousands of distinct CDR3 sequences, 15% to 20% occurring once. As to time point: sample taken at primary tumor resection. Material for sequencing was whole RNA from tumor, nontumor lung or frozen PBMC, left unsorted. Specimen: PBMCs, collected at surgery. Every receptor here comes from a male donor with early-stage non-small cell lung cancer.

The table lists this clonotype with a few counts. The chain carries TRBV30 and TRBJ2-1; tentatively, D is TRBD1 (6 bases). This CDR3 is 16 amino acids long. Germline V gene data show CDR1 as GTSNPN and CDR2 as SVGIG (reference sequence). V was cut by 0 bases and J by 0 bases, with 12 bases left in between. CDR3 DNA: TGTGCCTGGAGTGTCAGGGGATTGAGCTCCTACAATGAGCAGTTCTTC. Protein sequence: CAWSVRGLSSYNEQFF.

The CDR3 loop reads CAGARTENTEAFF. CDR3 DNA sequence: TGTGCCGGGGCGCGGACAGAAAACACTGAAGCTTTCTTT. This chain links TRBV7-9 with TRBJ1-1; weak D call: TRBD1 (6 bases). Germline V gives CDR1 SEHNR, CDR2 FQNEAQ (reference sequence). This CDR3 is built from 13 residues. The V end was cut by 11 bases, the J end by 2 bases, with 15 bases between.

CDR3: CATSDLSRDRGYQETQYF. The CDR3 DNA follows: TGTGCCACCAGTGATTTGTCCCGGGACAGGGGGTACCAAGAGACCCAGTACTTC. The rearrangement uses TRBV24-1 and TRBJ2-5; TRBD1 aligns across 11 bases. This CDR3 spans 18 amino acids. CDR1 and CDR2 from the germline V gene are KGHDR and SFDVKD. V was clipped by 0 bases and J by 0 bases; unmatched bases: 5.

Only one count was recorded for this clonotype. Written as DNA, the CDR3 is TGTGCCAGCAGCCCCCGACAGGGGGACACCGGGGAGCTGTTTTTT. Protein sequence: CASSPRQGDTGELFF. The chain recombines TRBV3-1 with TRBJ2-2; TRBD1 agrees at 9 bases. This CDR3 is built from 15 residues. With V trimmed by 4 bases and J by 3 bases, 3 bases remained unmatched. The V gene's germline CDR1 is LGHDT and CDR2 YNNKEL (reference sequence).

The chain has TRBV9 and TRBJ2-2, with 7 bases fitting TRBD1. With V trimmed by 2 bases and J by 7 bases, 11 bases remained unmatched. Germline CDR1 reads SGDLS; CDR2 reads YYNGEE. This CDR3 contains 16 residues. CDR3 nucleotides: TGTGCCAGCAGCGTCCGGGACAGATCCTCGCACGGGGAGCTGTTTTTT. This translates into CASSVRDRSSHGELFF.